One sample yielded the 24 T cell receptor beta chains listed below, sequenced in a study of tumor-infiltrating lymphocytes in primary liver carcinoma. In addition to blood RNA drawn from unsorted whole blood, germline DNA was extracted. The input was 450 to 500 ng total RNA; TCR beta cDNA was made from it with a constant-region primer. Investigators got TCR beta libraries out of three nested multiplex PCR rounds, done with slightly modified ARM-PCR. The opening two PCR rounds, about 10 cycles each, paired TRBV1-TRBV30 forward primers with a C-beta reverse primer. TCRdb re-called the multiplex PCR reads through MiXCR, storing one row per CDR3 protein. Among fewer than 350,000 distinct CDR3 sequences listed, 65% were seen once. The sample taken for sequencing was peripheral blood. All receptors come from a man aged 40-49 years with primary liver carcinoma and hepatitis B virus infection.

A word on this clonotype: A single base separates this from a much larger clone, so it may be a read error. This chain's CDR3 is CASSYRTGEVSYEQYF. CDR3 DNA: TGTGCCAGCAGTTACCGGACAGGGGAGGTGTCCTACGAGCAGTACTTC. This chain connects TRBV6-2 or TRBV6-3 to TRBJ2-7, with 9 bases lining up with TRBD1. This CDR3 has 16 amino acids. The V gene end was trimmed by 2 bases and the J gene end by 1 base; junction bases not matched to a gene: 6. Germline lookup yields CDR1 MNHEY and CDR2 SVGEGT.

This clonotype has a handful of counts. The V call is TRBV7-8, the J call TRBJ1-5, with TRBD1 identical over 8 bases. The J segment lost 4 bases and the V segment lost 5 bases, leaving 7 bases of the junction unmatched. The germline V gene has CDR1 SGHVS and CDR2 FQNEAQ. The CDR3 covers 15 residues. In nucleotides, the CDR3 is TGTGCCAGCAGCCCAGTCAGGGGGCGGAATCAGCCCCAGCATTTT. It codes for CASSPVRGRNQPQHF.

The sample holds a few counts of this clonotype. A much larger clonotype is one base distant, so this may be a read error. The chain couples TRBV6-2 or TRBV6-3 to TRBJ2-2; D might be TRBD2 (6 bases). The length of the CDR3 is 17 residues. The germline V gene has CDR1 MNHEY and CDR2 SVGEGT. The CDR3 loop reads CASSRIGNGRNTGGLFF. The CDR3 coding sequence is TGTGCCAGCAGTAGGATCGGGAATGGACGGAACACCGGGGGGCTGTTTTTT.

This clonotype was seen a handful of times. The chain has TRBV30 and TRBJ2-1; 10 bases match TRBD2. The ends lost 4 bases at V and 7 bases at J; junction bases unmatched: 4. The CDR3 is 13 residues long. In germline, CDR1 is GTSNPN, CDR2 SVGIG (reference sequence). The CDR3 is CAWKASGSNEQFF. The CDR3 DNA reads TGTGCCTGGAAGGCTAGCGGGAGTAATGAGCAGTTCTTC. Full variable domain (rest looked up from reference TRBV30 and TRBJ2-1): SQTIHQWPATLVQPVGSPLSLECTVEGTSNPNLYWYRQAAGRGLQLLFYSVGIGQISSEVPQNLSASRPQDRQFILSSKKLLLSDSGFYLCAWKASGSNEQFFGPGTRLTVL.

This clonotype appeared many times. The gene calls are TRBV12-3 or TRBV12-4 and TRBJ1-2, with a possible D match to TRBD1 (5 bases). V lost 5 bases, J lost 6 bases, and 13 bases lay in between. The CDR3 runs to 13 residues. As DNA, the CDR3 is TGTGCCAGCAGTCCCACCGGGACGAATGGCTACACCTTC. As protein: CASSPTGTNGYTF.

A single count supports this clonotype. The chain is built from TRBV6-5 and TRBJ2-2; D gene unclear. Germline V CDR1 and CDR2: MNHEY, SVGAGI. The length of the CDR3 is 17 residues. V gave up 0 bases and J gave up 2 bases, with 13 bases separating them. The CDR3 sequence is CASSYSLPGINTGELFF. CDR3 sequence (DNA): TGTGCCAGCAGTTACTCGCTCCCGGGCATCAACACCGGGGAGCTGTTTTTT.

The CDR3 reads CASSFGSSGTSSNEQFF. In DNA, the CDR3 is TGTGCCAGCAGCTTTGGGAGTAGCGGGACGTCAAGCAATGAGCAGTTCTTC. J is TRBJ2-1 and V is TRBV11-2; TRBD2 aligns across 8 bases. V shed 3 bases and J 6 bases; nucleotides not matched to a gene: 13. The CDR3 runs to 17 residues. Germline assignment: CDR1 SGHAT and CDR2 FQNNGV.

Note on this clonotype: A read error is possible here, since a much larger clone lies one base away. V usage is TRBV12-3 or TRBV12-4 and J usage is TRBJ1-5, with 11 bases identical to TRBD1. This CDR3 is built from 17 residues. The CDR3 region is CVSSTGTGGLSNQPQHF. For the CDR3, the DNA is TGTGTCAGCAGTACCGGGACAGGGGGACTTAGCAATCAGCCCCAGCATTTT.

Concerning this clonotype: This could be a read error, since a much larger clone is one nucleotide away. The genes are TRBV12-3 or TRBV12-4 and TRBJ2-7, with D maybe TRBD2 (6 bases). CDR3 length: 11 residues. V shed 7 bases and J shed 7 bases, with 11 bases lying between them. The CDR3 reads CASTSEGEQYF. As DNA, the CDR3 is TGTGCCAGCACTTCGGAGGGGGAGCAGTACTTC.

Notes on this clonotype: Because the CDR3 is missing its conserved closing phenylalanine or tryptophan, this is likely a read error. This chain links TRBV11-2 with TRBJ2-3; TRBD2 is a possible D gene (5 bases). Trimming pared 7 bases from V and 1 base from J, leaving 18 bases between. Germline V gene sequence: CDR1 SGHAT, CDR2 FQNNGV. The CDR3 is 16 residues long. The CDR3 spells CASNPGNLPRTDTQYI. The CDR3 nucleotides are TGTGCCAGCAACCCGGGGAACCTACCGCGCACAGATACGCAGTATATT.

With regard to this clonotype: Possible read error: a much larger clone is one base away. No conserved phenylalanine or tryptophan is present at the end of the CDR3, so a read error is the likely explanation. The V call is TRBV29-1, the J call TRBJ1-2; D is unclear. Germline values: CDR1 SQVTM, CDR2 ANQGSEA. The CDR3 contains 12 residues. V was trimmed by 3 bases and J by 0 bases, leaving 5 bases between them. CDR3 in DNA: TGCAGCGTTGAGCAGGCTAACTATGGCTACACCCTC. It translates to CSVEQANYGYTL.

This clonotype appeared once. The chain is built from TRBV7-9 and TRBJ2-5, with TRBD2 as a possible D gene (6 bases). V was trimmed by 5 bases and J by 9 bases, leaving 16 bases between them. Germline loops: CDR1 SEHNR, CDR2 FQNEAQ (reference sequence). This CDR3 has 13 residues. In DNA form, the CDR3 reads TGTGCCAGCAGCCGGGACGGGAGTGGGGCCCAGTACTTC. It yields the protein CASSRDGSGAQYF.

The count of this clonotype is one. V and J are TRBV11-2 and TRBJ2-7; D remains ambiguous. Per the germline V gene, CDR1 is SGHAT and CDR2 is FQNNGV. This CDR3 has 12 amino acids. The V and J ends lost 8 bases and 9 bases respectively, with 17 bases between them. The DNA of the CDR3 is TGTGCCAGCGACCCAATTTTGGCTTTGCAGTACTTC. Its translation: CASDPILALQYF. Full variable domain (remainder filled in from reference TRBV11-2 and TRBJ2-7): EAGVAQSPRYKIIEKRQSVAFWCNPISGHATLYWYQQILGQGPKLLIQFQNNGVVDDSQLPKDRFSAERLKGVDSTLKIQPAKLEDSAVYLCASDPILALQYFGPGTRLTVT.

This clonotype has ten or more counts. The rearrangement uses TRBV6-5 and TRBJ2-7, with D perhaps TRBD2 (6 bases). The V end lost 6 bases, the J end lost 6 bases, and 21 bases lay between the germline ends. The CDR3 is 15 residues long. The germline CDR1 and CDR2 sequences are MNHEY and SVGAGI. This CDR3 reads CASREPGLPGAEQYF. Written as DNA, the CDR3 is TGTGCCAGCAGGGAACCTGGACTACCTGGCGCCGAGCAGTACTTC.

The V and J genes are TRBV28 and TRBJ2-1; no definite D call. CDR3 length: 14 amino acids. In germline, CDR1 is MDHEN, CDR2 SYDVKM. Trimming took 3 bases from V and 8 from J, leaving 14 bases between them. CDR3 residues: CASSLRPPADEQFF. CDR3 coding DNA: TGTGCCAGCAGTTTGCGCCCTCCGGCGGATGAGCAGTTCTTC.

CDR3 sequence (DNA): TGTGCCAACAGTTTAGATGGAACAGGGATCCAAGAGACCCAGTACTTC. It specifies CANSLDGTGIQETQYF. The chain carries TRBV11-2 and TRBJ2-5; a weak D match, TRBD1 (6 bases). Looked up from germline, CDR1 is SGHAT and CDR2 is FQNNGV. The V gene lost 10 bases and the J gene lost 1 base, with 22 bases spanning the gap. This CDR3 comprises 16 residues.

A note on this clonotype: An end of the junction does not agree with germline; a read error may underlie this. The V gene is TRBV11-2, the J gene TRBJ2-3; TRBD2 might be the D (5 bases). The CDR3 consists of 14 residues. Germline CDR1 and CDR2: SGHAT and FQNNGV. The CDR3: CASSISGGADTHYF. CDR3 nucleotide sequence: TGTGCTAGCAGTATAAGCGGAGGCGCAGATACGCATTATTTT.

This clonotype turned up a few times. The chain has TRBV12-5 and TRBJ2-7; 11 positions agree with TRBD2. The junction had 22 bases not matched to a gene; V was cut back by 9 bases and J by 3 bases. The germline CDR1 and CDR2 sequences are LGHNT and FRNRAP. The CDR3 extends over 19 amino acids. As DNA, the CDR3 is TGTGCTAGCCCTCCAAAGACTAGCGGGGTCCAAACCCCCTACTACGAGCAGTACTTC. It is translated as CASPPKTSGVQTPYYEQYF.

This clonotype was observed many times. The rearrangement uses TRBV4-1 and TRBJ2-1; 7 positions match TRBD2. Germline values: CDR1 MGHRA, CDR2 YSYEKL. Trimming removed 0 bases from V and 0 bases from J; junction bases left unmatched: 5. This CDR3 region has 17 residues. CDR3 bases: TGCGCCAGCAGCCAAGATCCTTCGGGAGGCTCCTACAATGAGCAGTTCTTC. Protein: CASSQDPSGGSYNEQFF.

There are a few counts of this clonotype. The chain's CDR3 is CASSPIMNTEAFF. In DNA, the CDR3 is TGTGCCAGCAGCCCTATAATGAACACTGAAGCTTTCTTT. The gene calls are TRBV7-9 and TRBJ1-1; D not resolved. The CDR3 loop spans 13 amino acids. Germline V gives CDR1 SEHNR, CDR2 FQNEAQ (reference sequence). Trimming removed 5 bases at V and 0 bases at J, with 7 bases between.

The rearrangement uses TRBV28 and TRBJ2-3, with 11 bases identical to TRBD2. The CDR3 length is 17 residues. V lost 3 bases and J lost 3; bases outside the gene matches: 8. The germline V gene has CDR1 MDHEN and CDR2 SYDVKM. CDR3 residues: CASSFLVLAGGTDTQYF. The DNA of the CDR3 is TGTGCCAGCAGTTTCCTCGTTCTAGCGGGAGGTACAGATACGCAGTATTTT.

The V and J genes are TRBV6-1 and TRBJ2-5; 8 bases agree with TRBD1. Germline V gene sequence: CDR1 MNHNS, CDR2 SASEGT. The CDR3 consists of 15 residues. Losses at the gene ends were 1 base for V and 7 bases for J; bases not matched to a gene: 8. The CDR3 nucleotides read TGTGCCAGCAGTGAAGTCAGGGGGCGCGAGGTGACCCAGTACTTC. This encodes CASSEVRGREVTQYF.

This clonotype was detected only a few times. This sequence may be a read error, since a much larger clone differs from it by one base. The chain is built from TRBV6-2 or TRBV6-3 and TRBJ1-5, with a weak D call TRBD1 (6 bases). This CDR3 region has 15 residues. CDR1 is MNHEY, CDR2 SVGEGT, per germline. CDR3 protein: CASIYSTGNNQPQHF. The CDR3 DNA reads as TGTGCCAGCATTTACAGTACAGGGAACAATCAGCCCCAGCATTTT.

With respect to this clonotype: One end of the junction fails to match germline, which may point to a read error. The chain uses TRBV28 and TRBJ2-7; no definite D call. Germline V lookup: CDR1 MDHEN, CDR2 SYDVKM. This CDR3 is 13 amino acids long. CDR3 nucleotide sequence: TGTACCAGCAGTGGTCGCGGCTCCTACGAGCAGTACTTC. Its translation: CTSSGRGSYEQYF.